Below are 24 T cell receptor beta chains sequenced from a single sample in a study of blood T cell repertoires in COVID-19. Here immunoSEQ multiplex PCR was the method, and the copy in TCRdb shows in-frame clones only, minus some. The table has some 250,000 clones, about 87% seen once. The source material was peripheral blood. The receptor set was obtained from a woman in her 70s with active or convalescent COVID-19.

This chain links TRBV18 with TRBJ2-5, with TRBD1 matching 7 bases. Unmatched junction bases numbered 15, after V lost 6 bases and J lost 8 bases. This CDR3 comprises 15 residues. Germline V gene lookup returns CDR1 KGHSH and CDR2 LQKENI. The CDR3 spells CASSQTGPTEGTQYF. CDR3 sequence (DNA): TGTGCCAGCTCTCAGACAGGGCCGACTGAAGGAACCCAGTACTTC.

The V and J genes are TRBV21-1 and TRBJ2-3; the table calls TRBD2, which could not be checked here. TRBV21-1 is assigned pseudogene status. The CDR3 is 19 residues long. The CDR3 DNA sequence: TGTGCCAGCAGCAAAGGACTAGCGAGGGACGTACGACCCACAGATACGCAGTATTTT. This encodes CASSKGLARDVRPTDTQYF.

The chain combines TRBV19 with TRBJ1-5; the match to TRBD1 covers 8 bases. Losses at the gene ends were 7 bases for V and 0 bases for J; bases not matched to a gene: 5. The CDR3 has 15 amino acids. The germline V gene has CDR1 LNHDA and CDR2 SQIVND (reference sequence). The CDR3 DNA reads TGTGCCAGTACGCGACAGGGGATTAGCAATCAGCCCCAGCATTTT. It encodes CASTRQGISNQPQHF.

This chain joins TRBV5-1 and TRBJ2-7, with TRBD1 matching 7 bases. The CDR3 totals 15 residues. CDR1 SGHRS and CDR2 YFSETQ come from the germline V gene. V was clipped by 7 bases and J by 4 bases; unmatched bases: 14. CDR3 bases: TGCGCCAGCGCCTTACCCGGGACAGAGATATACGAGCAGTACTTC. Its translation: CASALPGTEIYEQYF.

The chain employs TRBV6-5 and TRBJ2-7, with D perhaps matching TRBD1 (6 bases). This CDR3 has 12 residues. The germline gives CDR1 MNHEY, CDR2 SVGAGI. Between the trimmed V and J ends, which lost 4 bases and 3 bases, there was a span of 7 bases. CDR3 DNA sequence: TGTGCCAGCAGTTCAGGGGTCTACGAGCAGTACTTC. It specifies CASSSGVYEQYF.

The table lists this clone with a few counts. V is TRBV19 and J is TRBJ1-3; D is uncertain. This CDR3 has 14 residues. Trimming took 5 bases from V and 0 from J, leaving 8 bases between them. CDR1 is LNHDA and CDR2 is SQIVND in the germline V gene (reference sequence). The CDR3 sequence: CASSATASGNTIYF. Here the CDR3 DNA reads TGTGCCAGTAGTGCCACAGCCTCTGGAAACACCATATATTTT.

The J gene is TRBJ1-1, the V gene TRBV10-1; 9 bases are a match to TRBD1. The junction had 4 bases not matched to a gene; V was cut back by 2 bases and J by 3 bases. The CDR3 runs to 15 residues. The germline V gene has CDR1 WNHNN and CDR2 SYGVQD (reference sequence). DNA of the CDR3: TGCGCCAGCAGTGAGACAGGGGGCATCGACACTGAAGCTTTCTTT. Encoded protein: CASSETGGIDTEAFF.

V and J are TRBV7-9 and TRBJ1-2; D is unclear. This CDR3 region has 14 residues. V was clipped by 3 bases and J by 4 bases, with 12 bases between them. The germline CDR1 and CDR2 sequences are SEHNR and FQNEAQ (reference sequence). The CDR3 DNA is TGTGCCAGCAGCTTTCAGGCAAGCGGCTATGGCTACACCTTC. Its protein is CASSFQASGYGYTF.

The chain combines TRBV28 with TRBJ2-2; 7 bases agree with TRBD2. Germline CDR1 reads MDHEN; CDR2 reads SYDVKM. This CDR3 region has 14 residues. The J segment lost 2 bases and the V segment lost 11 bases, leaving 8 bases of the junction unmatched. CDR3 bases: TGTGCCGGTGGGGGGGTCCGAAACACCGGGGAGCTGTTTTTT. Its translation: CAGGGVRNTGELFF.

This clone came up once. The chain is built from TRBV6-5 and TRBJ1-1; D call uncertain. This CDR3 has 13 amino acids. CDR1 is MNHEY, CDR2 SVGAGI, per germline. V was trimmed by 5 bases and J by 1 base, leaving 8 bases between them. CDR3 in DNA: TGTGCCAGCAGTCTTAAGCAGAACACTGAAGCTTTCTTT. This codes for CASSLKQNTEAFF.

This clone was detected only once. V gene TRBV29-1 combines with J gene TRBJ1-1; the match to TRBD1 covers 9 bases. The CDR3 runs 15 residues. Germline-derived CDR1 and CDR2 are SQVTM and ANQGSEA. J gave up 5 bases and V 4 bases, and 11 bases lay outside the gene matches. The CDR3 loop reads CSVARDRVAETEAFF. In nucleotides, the CDR3 is TGCAGCGTTGCCCGGGACAGGGTGGCTGAAACTGAAGCTTTCTTT.

The chain has TRBV2 and TRBJ1-2, with D perhaps TRBD1 (6 bases). This CDR3 spans 13 amino acids. From germline, CDR1 is SNHLY and CDR2 FYNNEI. V gave up 6 bases and J gave up 3 bases, with 11 bases separating them. CDR3 sequence (DNA): TGTGCCAGCAGGGGGGGGGCAGACTATGGCTACACCTTC. Protein product: CASRGGADYGYTF. The full variable domain, in which reference TRBV2 and TRBJ1-2 provide the parts outside the CDR3, is EPEVTQTPSHQVTQMGQEVILRCVPISNHLYFYWYRQILGQKVEFLVSFYNNEISEKSEIFDDQFSVERPDGSNFTLKIRSTKLEDSAMYFCASRGGADYGYTFGSGTRLTVV.

The chain has TRBV5-1 and TRBJ1-2, with a possible D match to TRBD1 (6 bases). There are 11 residues in the CDR3. Germline V CDR1 and CDR2: SGHRS, YFSETQ. V lost 7 bases, J lost 8 bases, and 12 bases lay in between. The CDR3 sequence: CASGTNEGYTF. The CDR3 region has the DNA TGCGCCAGCGGGACAAACGAGGGCTACACCTTC.

This clone was counted a single time. CDR3 in DNA: TGTGCCAGCAGCTTGGTAGGCAGGGGGCTTTTATTTTCACCCCTCCACTTT. Encoded protein: CASSLVGRGLLFSPLHF. V usage is TRBV5-8 and J usage is TRBJ1-6, with 8 nucleotides matching TRBD1. This CDR3 spans 17 amino acids. V gave up 0 bases and J gave up 9 bases; unmatched junction bases: 11. The V gene's germline CDR1 is SGHTS and CDR2 YDEGEE.

This chain's CDR3 is CASSLGGQPNYEQYF. The CDR3 DNA is TGTGCCAGCAGTCTTGGGGGACAGCCAAACTACGAGCAGTACTTC. The rearrangement uses TRBV6-5 and TRBJ2-7; 7 bases are shared with TRBD1. Germline-derived CDR1 and CDR2 are MNHEY and SVGAGI. V gave up 5 bases and J gave up 3 bases; unmatched junction bases: 10. The CDR3 has 15 amino acids.

The chain has TRBV5-6 and TRBJ1-6, with D maybe TRBD1 (5 bases). Germline lookup yields CDR1 SGHDT and CDR2 YYEEEE. V was shortened by 0 bases and J by 10 bases, with 11 bases between the two germline ends. The CDR3 contains 14 residues. The CDR3 loop is CASSLGAGFSPLHF. CDR3 coding DNA: TGTGCCAGCAGCTTGGGGGCAGGGTTCTCACCCCTCCACTTT.

The chain joins TRBV19 to TRBJ1-5; 7 bases line up with TRBD1. V lost 6 bases, J lost 3 bases, and 8 bases stayed unmatched. The germline gives CDR1 LNHDA, CDR2 SQIVND (reference sequence). The CDR3 totals 15 residues. The CDR3 region has the DNA TGTGCCAGTAGGCAGCAGGGGGTTAACAATCAGCCCCAGCATTTT. It translates to CASRQQGVNNQPQHF.

This chain uses TRBV6-5 with TRBJ2-7, with D hard to call. Trimming pared 0 bases from V and 0 bases from J, leaving 6 bases between. CDR1 MNHEY and CDR2 SVGAGI come from the germline V gene. CDR3 length: 14 residues. The CDR3 reads CASSYSPGSYEQYF. The CDR3 coding sequence is TGTGCCAGCAGTTACTCGCCCGGCTCCTACGAGCAGTACTTC.

This chain connects TRBV29-1 to TRBJ2-1, with 8 nucleotides matching TRBD1. V trimming: 5 bases; J trimming: 5 bases; junction bases outside the gene matches: 11. Germline CDR1 SQVTM, CDR2 ANQGSEA. The CDR3 is 15 amino acids. In DNA, the CDR3 is TGCAGCGTTACGGACTTACAGGGGGGAAACAATGAGCAGTTCTTC. The encoded protein is CSVTDLQGGNNEQFF.

V usage is TRBV6-5 and J usage is TRBJ1-2; D might be TRBD1 (6 bases). V lost 9 bases to trimming and J lost 0 bases, with 17 bases between them. CDR1 MNHEY and CDR2 SVGAGI come from the germline V gene. The CDR3 is made up of 15 amino acids. The CDR3 sequence is CASTSWDTSNYGYTF. The CDR3 nucleotides read TGTGCCAGTACTTCCTGGGACACTTCTAACTATGGCTACACCTTC.

The V and J genes are TRBV7-9 and TRBJ2-1; 12 bases line up with TRBD2. J gave up 7 bases and V 1 base, and 5 bases lay outside the gene matches. The CDR3 contains 16 residues. Germline loops: CDR1 SEHNR, CDR2 FQNEAQ (reference sequence). CDR3 in DNA: TGTGCCAGCAGCTTAGTACTAGCGGGGGGTAAAAATGAGCAGTTCTTC. Encoded protein: CASSLVLAGGKNEQFF. Using reference TRBV7-9 and TRBJ2-1 for the parts outside the CDR3, the full variable domain is DTGVSQNPRHKITKRGQNVTFRCDPISEHNRLYWYRQTLGQGPEFLTYFQNEAQLEKSRLLSDRFSAERPKGSFSTLEIQRTEQGDSAMYLCASSLVLAGGKNEQFFGPGTRLTVL.

This clone was picked up one time. The gene calls are TRBV5-8 and TRBJ1-1; D perhaps matches TRBD1 (6 bases). CDR3 length: 19 amino acids. Trimming removed 1 base at V and 5 bases at J, with 27 bases between. CDR1 and CDR2 (germline): SGHTS, YDEGEE. CDR3 amino acids: CASSLLMSGRPQGSTEAFF. The CDR3 DNA is TGTGCCAGCAGCTTGTTAATGTCTGGGCGACCACAGGGTTCAACTGAAGCTTTCTTT.

As concerns this clone: This same CDR3 is encoded by further DNA sequences in the sample. The genes are TRBV25-1 and TRBJ1-4, with D perhaps matching TRBD1 (5 bases). V was cut by 2 bases and J by 7 bases, with 11 bases left in between. CDR3 size: 14 residues. Germline V gene data show CDR1 as MGHDK and CDR2 as SYGVNS. The CDR3 DNA sequence: TGTGCCAGCAGTGAAGGAGGGGCTGGTGAAAAACTGTTTTTT. Amino acid sequence: CASSEGGAGEKLFF.

The chain is built from TRBV6-6 and TRBJ2-2; D not certain. The CDR3 length is 15 residues. The germline V gene has CDR1 MNHNY and CDR2 SVGAGI (reference sequence). Trimming shortened V by 7 bases and J by 1 base, and 13 bases separated the two germline ends. CDR3 bases: TGTGCCAGCACCCGTCGCTCAGGGAACACCGGGGAGCTGTTTTTT. It translates to CASTRRSGNTGELFF.